This T cell receptor (beta chain) was sequenced during a study of blood T cell repertoires in COVID-19. Study-wide context: The United States, Italy and Spain were the sources of the acute and convalescent COVID-19 samples. T cells, B-cell-depleted T cells, or PBMCs provided the cDNA or gDNA that served as material.

The CDR3 is 17 amino acids. In the original analysis: How many nucleated cells were present was estimated from reference gene primer amplification. Assay used: immunoSEQ multiplex PCR; TCRdb lists only in-frame clones, some missing. The V and J calls and the clone size are those of that table, but D and trimming were determined from the DNA. Here the sample spans about 130,000 clones, approximately 84% being singletons. Sequencing was carried out using peripheral blood. The clonotype was recovered from a woman aged 25 to 39 who had recovered from COVID-19. The genes are TRBV21-1 and TRBJ1-1; the table's D gene call, TRBD1, was not cross checked with the DNA. TRBV21-1 is tagged as a pseudogene. CDR3 sequence (DNA): TGTGCCAGCAGCAACCGACAGGCGCGCCCACCGAACACTGAAGCTTTCTTT. Its translation is CASSNRQARPPNTEAFF.